The 14 T cell receptor beta chains below come from one sample, sequenced in a study of T cell repertoires in ileal Crohn's disease. The time point: neoterminal ileum biopsy at postoperative endoscopy, about 6 months after surgery. Method: immunoSEQ multiplex PCR; TCRdb's copy keeps in-frame clones and lacks some. The repertoire consists of over 8,500 clones, with approximately 80% occurring once and the leading ten covering about 15%. The sequencing input was ileal tissue. The receptor source for this set is an adult with Crohn's disease.

In its sample, this clone is large. This sequence joins TRBV28 and TRBJ1-1; 8 nucleotides match TRBD1. This CDR3 is 16 amino acids long. CDR1 and CDR2 from the germline V gene are MDHEN and SYDVKM. V lost 3 bases and J lost 4; bases outside the gene matches: 10. The CDR3 loop is CASSLPRQGLSTEAFF. CDR3 DNA: TGTGCCAGCAGTTTGCCTAGACAGGGGCTGAGCACTGAAGCTTTCTTT.

The chain combines TRBV7-3 with TRBJ2-1; D may be TRBD2 (6 bases). The CDR3 extends over 15 amino acids. CDR1 and CDR2 from the germline V gene are SGHTA and FQGTGA. Trimming removed 1 base from V and 9 bases from J, with 16 bases in between. Here the CDR3 reads CASSLSGGQGSEQFF. The CDR3 DNA is TGTGCCAGCAGCTTAAGCGGAGGGCAGGGTAGTGAGCAGTTCTTC.

The gene calls are TRBV7-3 and TRBJ2-3; no reliable D call. The CDR3 sequence is 13 residues long. Trimming took 1 base from V and 2 from J, leaving 4 bases between them. CDR1 SGHTA and CDR2 FQGTGA come from the germline V gene. CDR3 DNA sequence: TGTGCCAGCAGCTTAATGGCCACAGATACGCAGTATTTT. Translation gives CASSLMATDTQYF. The full variable domain, with the rest looked up from reference TRBV7-3 and TRBJ2-3, is GAGVSQTPSNKVTEKGKYVELRCDPISGHTALYWYRQSLGQGPEFLIYFQGTGAADDSGLPNDRFFAVRPEGSVSTLKIQRTERGDSAVYLCASSLMATDTQYFGPGTRLTVL.

Points on this clone: Other DNA sequences from this sample encode an identical CDR3 as well. The V call is TRBV7-9, the J call TRBJ1-1, with D hard to call. V lost 1 base and J lost 0, with 6 bases in between. The germline CDR1 and CDR2 sequences are SEHNR and FQNEAQ (reference sequence). CDR3 length: 14 residues. The CDR3 loop is CASSLDSMNTEAFF. CDR3 sequence (DNA): TGTGCCAGCAGCTTAGACAGCATGAACACTGAAGCTTTCTTT.

The gene calls are TRBV19 and TRBJ1-2, with TRBD1 matching over 8 bases. With V trimmed by 5 bases and J by 2 bases, 4 bases remained unmatched. The CDR3 totals 14 residues. Germline assignment: CDR1 LNHDA and CDR2 SQIVND (reference sequence). The CDR3 loop is CASSSRTGNYGYTF. CDR3 DNA sequence: TGTGCCAGTAGTTCCCGGACAGGGAACTATGGCTACACCTTC.

With regard to this clone: Additional DNA sequences in this sample encode the identical CDR3. The rearrangement uses TRBV29-1 and TRBJ2-7; TRBD2 aligns across 8 bases. CDR1 SQVTM and CDR2 ANQGSEA come from the germline V gene. With V trimmed by 4 bases and J by 4 bases, 3 bases remained unmatched. This CDR3 region has 12 residues. CDR3 nucleotides: TGCAGCGTTGGTAGCGGGGAGTACGAGCAGTACTTC. Translating it yields CSVGSGEYEQYF.

The rearrangement links TRBV10-2 to TRBJ2-1, with D possibly TRBD2 on 6 matching bases. The CDR3 has 13 residues. V was clipped by 6 bases and J by 10 bases, with 16 bases between them. The V gene's germline CDR1 is WSHSY and CDR2 SAAADI. In DNA form, the CDR3 reads TGCGCCAGCAGCTCACGGGAGAAGAGGGAGCAGTTCTTC. It is translated as CASSSREKREQFF.

V and J are TRBV7-9 and TRBJ2-5; the D gene is possibly TRBD1 (5 bases). This CDR3 comprises 13 residues. From germline, CDR1 is SEHNR and CDR2 FQNEAQ (reference sequence). Between the trimmed V and J ends, which lost 5 bases and 4 bases, there was a span of 11 bases. The CDR3: CASSLKGRETQYF. Here the CDR3 DNA reads TGTGCCAGCAGCCTCAAGGGGCGAGAGACCCAGTACTTC.

The chain links TRBV6-1 to TRBJ1-5, with 8 bases matching TRBD1. The germline CDR1 and CDR2 sequences are MNHNS and SASEGT. The CDR3 runs 15 residues. The J segment lost 3 bases and the V segment lost 6 bases, leaving 7 bases of the junction unmatched. CDR3 amino acids: CASRKDRDYNQPQHF. CDR3 sequence (DNA): TGTGCCAGCAGGAAGGACAGGGATTACAATCAGCCCCAGCATTTT.

J is TRBJ2-1 and V is TRBV4-1; 7 nucleotides agree with TRBD2. The CDR3 loop spans 16 amino acids. Germline V gene lookup returns CDR1 MGHRA and CDR2 YSYEKL. V lost 2 bases, J lost 5 bases, and 9 bases stayed unmatched. The CDR3 here is CASSQYTSEVNNEQFF. The CDR3 nucleotides are TGCGCCAGCAGCCAATATACTAGCGAGGTTAACAATGAGCAGTTCTTC.

V gene TRBV13 combines with J gene TRBJ2-6; D is undetermined. V was pared by 1 base and J by 0 bases, with 13 bases between. There are 18 residues in the CDR3. The germline V gene has CDR1 PRHDT and CDR2 FYEKMQ (reference sequence). The CDR3 here is CASSLVGSSFSGANVLTF. CDR3 nucleotides: TGTGCCAGCAGCTTAGTGGGCAGTTCCTTCTCTGGGGCCAACGTCCTGACTTTC.

The rearrangement joins TRBV5-1 to TRBJ1-6; TRBD1 aligns across 8 bases. Per the germline V gene, CDR1 is SGHRS and CDR2 is YFSETQ. CDR3 length: 15 amino acids. With V trimmed by 0 bases and J by 7 bases, 3 bases remained unmatched. CDR3 sequence: CASSLGTGRNSPLHF. CDR3 DNA sequence: TGCGCCAGCAGCTTGGGGACAGGGCGAAATTCACCCCTCCACTTT.

CDR3 sequence (DNA): TGTGCCAGCAGTCAGGGACTTAGCAATCAGCCCCAGCATTTT. This encodes CASSQGLSNQPQHF. J is TRBJ1-5 and V is TRBV6-5; D might be TRBD1 (5 bases). V gave up 5 bases and J gave up 0 bases, with 8 bases separating them. CDR1 and CDR2 from the germline V gene are MNHEY and SVGAGI. This CDR3 spans 14 amino acids.

The chain employs TRBV7-9 and TRBJ2-3, with D possibly being TRBD2 (6 bases). V gave up 5 bases and J gave up 0 bases, with 12 bases separating them. Germline values: CDR1 SEHNR, CDR2 FQNEAQ (reference sequence). The CDR3 runs 15 residues. As DNA, the CDR3 is TGTGCCAGCAGCATACCCGGGACTAGCACAGATACGCAGTATTTT. Residues: CASSIPGTSTDTQYF.